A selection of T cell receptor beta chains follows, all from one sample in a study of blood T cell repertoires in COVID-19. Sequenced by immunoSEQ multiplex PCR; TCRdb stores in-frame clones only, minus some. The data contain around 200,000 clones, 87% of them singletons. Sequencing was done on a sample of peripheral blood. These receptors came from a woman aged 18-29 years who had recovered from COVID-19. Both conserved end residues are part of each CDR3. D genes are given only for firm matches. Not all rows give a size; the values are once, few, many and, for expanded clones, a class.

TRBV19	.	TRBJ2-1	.	TGTGCCAGTAGTATACTATGGGGGGATGAGCAGTTCTTC	CASSILWGDEQFF
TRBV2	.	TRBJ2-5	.	TGTGCCAGCAGTGTGGTGGGGCTAGTGACAGAGACCCAGTACTTC	CASSVVGLVTETQYF
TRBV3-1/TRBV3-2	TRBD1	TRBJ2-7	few	TGTGCCAGCAGCCAGGGACAGGGGGCGAAGCAGTACTTC	CASSQGQGAKQYF
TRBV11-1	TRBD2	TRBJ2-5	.	TGTGCCAGCAGCAGGCTACTAGCGGGGCAAGAGACCCAGTACTTC	CASSRLLAGQETQYF
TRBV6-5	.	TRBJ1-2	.	TGTGCCAGCAGTCTCAGGGCTAAGAACTATGGCTACACCTTC	CASSLRAKNYGYTF
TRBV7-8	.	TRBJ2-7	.	TGTGCCAGCAGCCCTTTTCAGGGGAGAGCCTACGAGCAGTACTTC	CASSPFQGRAYEQYF
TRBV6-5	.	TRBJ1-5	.	TGTGCCAGCAGTCAGGGTAGCAATCAGCCCCAGCATTTT	CASSQGSNQPQHF
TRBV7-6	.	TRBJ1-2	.	TGTGCCAGCAGCTTAGGGAGCGGAACCAACTATGGCTACACCTTC	CASSLGSGTNYGYTF
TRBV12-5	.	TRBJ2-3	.	TGTGCTAGTGGTCGGGTCCTCACCCACACAGATACGCAGTATTTT	CASGRVLTHTDTQYF
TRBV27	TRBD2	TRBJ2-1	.	TGTGCCAGCAGGATCGCGGGAGGGAAAAATGAGCAGTTCTTC	CASRIAGGKNEQFF
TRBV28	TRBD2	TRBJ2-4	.	TGTGCCAGCAGTCTAGCGGGAGTGAGAAACATTCAGTACTTC	CASSLAGVRNIQYF
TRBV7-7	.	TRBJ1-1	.	TGTGCCAGCAGCTCGACAGTAAACACTGAAGCTTTCTTT	CASSSTVNTEAFF
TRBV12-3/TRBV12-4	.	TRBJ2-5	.	TGTGCCAGCAGTTTAAGAGGAGAGACCCAGTACTTC	CASSLRGETQYF
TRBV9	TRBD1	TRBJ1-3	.	TGTGCCAGCAGCGTATCAGGGGGCTCTGGAAACACCATATATTTT	CASSVSGGSGNTIYF
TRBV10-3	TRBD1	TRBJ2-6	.	TGTGCCATCAGTGATAAATTTATCGGACAGGGGGTGTCTGGGGCCAACGTCCTGACTTTC	CAISDKFIGQGVSGANVLTF
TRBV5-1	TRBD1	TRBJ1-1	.	TGCGCCAGCAGATCGGACAGGGGGTCAGAAGCTTTCTTT	CASRSDRGSEAFF
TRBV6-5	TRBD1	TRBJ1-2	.	TGTGCCAGCAGTTACCTTGGGACAGGATCCTATGGCTACACCTTC	CASSYLGTGSYGYTF
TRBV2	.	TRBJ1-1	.	TGTGCCAGCAGTGAAAAGGGGTCATACACTGAAGCTTTCTTT	CASSEKGSYTEAFF
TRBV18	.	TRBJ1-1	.	TGTGCCACCAAGACCGGGGGAGATGAAGCTTTCTTT	CATKTGGDEAFF
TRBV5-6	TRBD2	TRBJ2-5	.	TGTGCCAGCAGCTTGAGGGGCGGGAGGTCCCAAGAGACCCAGTACTTC	CASSLRGGRSQETQYF
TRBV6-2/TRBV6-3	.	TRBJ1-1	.	TGTGCCAGCAGTTACCATCCCAGGGATATGTACACTGAAGCTTTCTTT	CASSYHPRDMYTEAFF
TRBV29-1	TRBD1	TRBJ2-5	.	TGCAGCGTTGGCCCTACAGGGGGCCTACAAGAGACCCAGTACTTC	CSVGPTGGLQETQYF